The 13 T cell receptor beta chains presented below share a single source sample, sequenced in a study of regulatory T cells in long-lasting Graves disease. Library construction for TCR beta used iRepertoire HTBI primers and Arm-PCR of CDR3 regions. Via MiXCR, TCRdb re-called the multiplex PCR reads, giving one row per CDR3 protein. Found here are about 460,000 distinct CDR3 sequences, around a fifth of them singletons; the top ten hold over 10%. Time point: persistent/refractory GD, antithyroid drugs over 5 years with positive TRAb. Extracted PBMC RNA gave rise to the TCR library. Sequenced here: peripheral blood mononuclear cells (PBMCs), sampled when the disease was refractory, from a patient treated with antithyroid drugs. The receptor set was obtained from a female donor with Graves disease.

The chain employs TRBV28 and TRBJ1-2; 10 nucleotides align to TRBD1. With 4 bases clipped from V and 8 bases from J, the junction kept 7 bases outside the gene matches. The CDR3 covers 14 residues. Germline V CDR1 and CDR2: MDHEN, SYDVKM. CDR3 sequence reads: CASSYPGQGRGYTF. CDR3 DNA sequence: TGTGCCAGCAGTTACCCGGGACAGGGGCGAGGCTACACCTTC.

CDR3 nucleotides: TGCGCCAGCAGCCAACTGGGACAGTCCTACACCTTC. Translated, it gives CASSQLGQSYTF. The V call is TRBV4-1, the J call TRBJ1-2; the match to TRBD1 covers 7 bases. CDR1 and CDR2 from the germline V gene are MGHRA and YSYEKL. J gave up 10 bases and V 2 bases, and 4 bases lay outside the gene matches. The CDR3 is 12 amino acids.

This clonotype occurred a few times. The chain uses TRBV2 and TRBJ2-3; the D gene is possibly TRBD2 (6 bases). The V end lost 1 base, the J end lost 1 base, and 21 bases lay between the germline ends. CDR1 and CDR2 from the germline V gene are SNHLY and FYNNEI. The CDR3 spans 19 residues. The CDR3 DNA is TGTGCCAGCAGTGAAGGGAGGGCTAGGGGTGGTGTGGGCACAGATACGCAGTATTTT. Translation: CASSEGRARGGVGTDTQYF. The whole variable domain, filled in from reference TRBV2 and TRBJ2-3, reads EPEVTQTPSHQVTQMGQEVILRCVPISNHLYFYWYRQILGQKVEFLVSFYNNEISEKSEIFDDQFSVERPDGSNFTLKIRSTKLEDSAMYFCASSEGRARGGVGTDTQYFGPGTRLTVL.

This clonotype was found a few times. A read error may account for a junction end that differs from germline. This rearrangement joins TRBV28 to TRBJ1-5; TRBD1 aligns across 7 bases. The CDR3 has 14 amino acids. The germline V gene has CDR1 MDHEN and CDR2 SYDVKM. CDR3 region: CAGSSGQMNQPQHF. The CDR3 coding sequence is TGTGCCGGCAGTTCGGGACAGATGAATCAGCCCCAGCATTTT.

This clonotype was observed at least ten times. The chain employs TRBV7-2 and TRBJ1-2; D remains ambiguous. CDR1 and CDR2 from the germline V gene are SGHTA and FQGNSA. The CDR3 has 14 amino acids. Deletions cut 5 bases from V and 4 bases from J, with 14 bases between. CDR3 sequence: CASSPREGFYGYTF. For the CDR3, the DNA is TGTGCCAGCAGCCCCCGTGAGGGCTTCTATGGCTACACCTTC.

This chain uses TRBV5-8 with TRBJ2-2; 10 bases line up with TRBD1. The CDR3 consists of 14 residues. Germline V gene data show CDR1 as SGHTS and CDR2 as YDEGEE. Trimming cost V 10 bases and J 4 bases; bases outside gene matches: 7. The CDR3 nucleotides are TGTGCCGGACGACAGGGGGCCACCACCGGGGAGCTGTTTTTT. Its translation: CAGRQGATTGELFF.

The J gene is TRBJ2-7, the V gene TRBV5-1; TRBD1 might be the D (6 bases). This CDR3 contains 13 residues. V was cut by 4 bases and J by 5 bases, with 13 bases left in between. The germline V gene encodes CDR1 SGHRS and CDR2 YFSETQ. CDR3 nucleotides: TGCGCCAGCAGCCGGTACAGGGTCCACGAGCAGTACTTC. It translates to CASSRYRVHEQYF.

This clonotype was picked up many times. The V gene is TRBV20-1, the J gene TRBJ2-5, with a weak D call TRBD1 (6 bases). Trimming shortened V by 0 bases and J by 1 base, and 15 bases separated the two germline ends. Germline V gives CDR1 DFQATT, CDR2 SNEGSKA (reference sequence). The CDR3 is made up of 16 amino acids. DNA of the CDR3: TGCAGTGCTAGAGATCTGTCCGGGACACTCCAAGAGACCCAGTACTTC. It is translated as CSARDLSGTLQETQYF.

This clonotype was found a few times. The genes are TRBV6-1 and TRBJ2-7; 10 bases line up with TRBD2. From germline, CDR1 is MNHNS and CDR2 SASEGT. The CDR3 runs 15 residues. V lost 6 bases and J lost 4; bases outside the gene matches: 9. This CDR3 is CASSPPLAGVYEQYF. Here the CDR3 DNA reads TGTGCCAGCAGCCCCCCCCTAGCGGGAGTATACGAGCAGTACTTC.

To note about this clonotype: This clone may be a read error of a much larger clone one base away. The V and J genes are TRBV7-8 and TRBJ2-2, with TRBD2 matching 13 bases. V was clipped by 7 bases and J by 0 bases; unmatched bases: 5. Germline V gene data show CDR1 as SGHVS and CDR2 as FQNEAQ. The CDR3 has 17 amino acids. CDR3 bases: TGTGCCAGCAACCACGGACTAGCGGGAGCGAACACCGGGGAGCTGTTTTTT. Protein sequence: CASNHGLAGANTGELFF.

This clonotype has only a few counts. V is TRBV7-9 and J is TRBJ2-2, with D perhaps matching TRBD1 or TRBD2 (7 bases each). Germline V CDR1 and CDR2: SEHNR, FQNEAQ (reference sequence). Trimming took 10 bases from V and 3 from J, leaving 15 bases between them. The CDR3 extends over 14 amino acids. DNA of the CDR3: TGTGCCACCAGGGGGGGCGCAGACACCGGGGAGCTGTTTTTT. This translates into CATRGGADTGELFF.

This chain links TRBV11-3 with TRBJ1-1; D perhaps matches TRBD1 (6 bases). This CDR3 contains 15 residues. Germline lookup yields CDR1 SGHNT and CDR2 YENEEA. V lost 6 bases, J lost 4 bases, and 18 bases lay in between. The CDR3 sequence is CASRGRGRGITEAFF. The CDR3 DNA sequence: TGTGCCAGCAGGGGAAGGGGCAGGGGAATCACTGAAGCTTTCTTT.

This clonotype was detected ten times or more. The CDR3 bases are TGTGCCAGCAGCGGACAGGGTTGGAACACCATATATTTT. It specifies CASSGQGWNTIYF. This chain links TRBV9 with TRBJ1-3; 7 positions match TRBD1. This CDR3 has 13 amino acids. The V gene's germline CDR1 is SGDLS and CDR2 YYNGEE. The ends lost 3 bases at V and 7 bases at J; junction bases unmatched: 4.